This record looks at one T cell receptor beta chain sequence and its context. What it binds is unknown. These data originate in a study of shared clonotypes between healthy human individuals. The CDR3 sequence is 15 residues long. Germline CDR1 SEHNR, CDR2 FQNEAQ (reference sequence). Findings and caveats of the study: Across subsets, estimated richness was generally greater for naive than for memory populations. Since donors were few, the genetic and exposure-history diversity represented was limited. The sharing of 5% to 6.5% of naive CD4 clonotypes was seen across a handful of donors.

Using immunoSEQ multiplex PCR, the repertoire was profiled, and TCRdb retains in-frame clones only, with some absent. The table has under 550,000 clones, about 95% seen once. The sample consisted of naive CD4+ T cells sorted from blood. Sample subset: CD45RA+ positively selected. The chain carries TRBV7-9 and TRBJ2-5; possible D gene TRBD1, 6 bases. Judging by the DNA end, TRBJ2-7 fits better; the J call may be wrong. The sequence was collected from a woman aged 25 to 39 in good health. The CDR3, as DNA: TGTGCCAGCAGCCACAGGGTGGTCCCCTCCTACGAGCAGTACTTC. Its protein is CASSHRVVPSYEQYF.